The 10 T cell receptor beta chains reported below all come from one sample, sequenced in a study of blood T cell repertoires in COVID-19. Sequenced by immunoSEQ multiplex PCR; TCRdb stores in-frame clones only, minus some. This table has 98,000 or so clones, roughly four fifths appearing once. Sequencing was performed on peripheral blood. The receptor set was obtained from a woman aged 70-85 years with acute or convalescent COVID-19.

The chain has TRBV19 and TRBJ1-5; D is perhaps TRBD1 (5 bases). The germline V gene encodes CDR1 LNHDA and CDR2 SQIVND (reference sequence). This CDR3 comprises 18 residues. Trimming cost V 7 bases and J 2 bases, with 24 bases left between them. This CDR3 reads CASTHRGQGGVGNQPQHF. CDR3 DNA: TGTGCCAGTACCCATCGGGGCCAGGGCGGGGTGGGCAATCAGCCCCAGCATTTT.

The genes are TRBV2 and TRBJ1-5; D gene unclear. The CDR3 totals 13 residues. CDR1 is SNHLY and CDR2 is FYNNEI in the germline V gene. Trimming pared 5 bases from V and 3 bases from J, leaving 8 bases between. CDR3 sequence reads: CASSWQTNQPQHF. In DNA form, the CDR3 reads TGTGCCAGCAGTTGGCAAACCAATCAGCCCCAGCATTTT.

This clone has only a few counts. The DNA of the CDR3 is TGTGCCAGCAGAGAGGGACAGCCCCAGCATTTT. This encodes CASREGQPQHF. This chain uses TRBV28 with TRBJ1-5; no clear D gene. V lost 6 bases and J 7 bases, leaving 7 bases between the germline ends. Germline V gives CDR1 MDHEN, CDR2 SYDVKM. The CDR3 contains 11 residues. The whole variable domain, remainder taken from reference TRBV28 and TRBJ1-5, is DVKVTQSSRYLVKRTGEKVFLECVQDMDHENMFWYRQDPGLGLRLIYFSYDVKMKEKGDIPEGYSVSREKKERFSLILESASTNQTSMYLCASREGQPQHFGDGTRLSIL.

The CDR3 region has the DNA TGTGCCAGCACCGCGAGTGGGGCGCCGAACACTGAAGCTTTCTTT. Amino acid sequence: CASTASGAPNTEAFF. The J gene is TRBJ1-1, the V gene TRBV28; maybe TRBD1 (5 bases). Trimming took 7 bases from V and 1 from J, leaving 16 bases between them. Germline values: CDR1 MDHEN, CDR2 SYDVKM. This CDR3 has 15 amino acids.

The chain recombines TRBV3-1 (or the pseudogene TRBV3-2) with TRBJ2-1; 10 bases agree with TRBD2. The trim removed 4 bases at V and 7 bases at J, leaving 7 bases unmatched. Germline V gene data show CDR1 as LGHDT and CDR2 as YNNKEL (reference sequence). The CDR3 has 15 residues. The CDR3 reads CASSPLAGGTNEQFF. The DNA for the CDR3 is TGTGCCAGCAGCCCCTTAGCGGGAGGTACGAATGAGCAGTTCTTC.

V gene TRBV18 combines with J gene TRBJ1-4, with 7 bases matching TRBD1. Trimming at V came to 2 bases and at J to 0 bases, leaving 3 bases not matched to a gene. The length of the CDR3 is 16 residues. Germline V lookup: CDR1 KGHSH, CDR2 LQKENI. The CDR3 here is CASSPSTGTTNEKLFF. The CDR3 nucleotides read TGTGCCAGCTCACCATCGACAGGGACAACTAATGAAAAACTGTTTTTT.

The chain carries TRBV11-2 and TRBJ1-4; tentatively, D is TRBD1 (5 bases). The CDR3 extends over 13 amino acids. Germline values: CDR1 SGHAT, CDR2 FQNNGV. V was pared by 8 bases and J by 7 bases, with 14 bases between. The CDR3 is CASGSGSAEKLFF. The CDR3 DNA follows: TGTGCCAGCGGCTCAGGGTCTGCTGAAAAACTGTTTTTT.

This clone was recorded only once. The V and J genes are TRBV12-3 or TRBV12-4 and TRBJ1-1; the D is unclear. CDR3 length: 12 amino acids. The germline V and J ends were trimmed by 1 base and 5 bases, with 5 bases remaining between them. CDR3 coding DNA: TGTGCCAGCAGTTTAGTCGGGACTGAAGCTTTCTTT. This encodes CASSLVGTEAFF.

The rearrangement joins TRBV7-3 to TRBJ2-1; 11 bases fit TRBD1. J gave up 8 bases and V 5 bases, and 14 bases lay outside the gene matches. Per the germline V gene, CDR1 is SGHTA and CDR2 is FQGTGA. The CDR3 loop spans 17 amino acids. The CDR3 coding sequence is TGTGCCAGCAGCCGAAACCGACCGGGACAGGGGGATGATGAGCAGTTCTTC. Its protein is CASSRNRPGQGDDEQFF.

J is TRBJ1-1 and V is TRBV10-1, with D possibly matching TRBD1 (6 bases). The CDR3 length is 15 residues. V lost 4 bases to trimming and J lost 3 bases, with 15 bases between them. The germline V gene encodes CDR1 WNHNN and CDR2 SYGVQD (reference sequence). The CDR3 protein is CASSGTTGPHTEAFF. As DNA, the CDR3 is TGCGCCAGCAGTGGAACAACAGGGCCGCACACTGAAGCTTTCTTT.